This entry lists 28 T cell receptor beta chains sequenced from one sample in a study of OX40 agonist ivuxolimab in advanced cancers. The library was obtained by the immunoSEQ multiplex PCR assay. TCRdb provides this immuneACCESS table in a form limited to in-frame rearrangements. Some clones are lacking; in checked studies, under half of them reflect an unresolved V gene, and why the rest are absent is not known. The sample table shows just over 60,000 clones, and 80% to 95% are seen once. Together, the top ten hold approximately 0.62% of the sample. The sample was CD4+ or CD8+ T cells sorted from blood, taken in a trial of the OX40 agonist ivuxolimab. Source of these receptors: an adult with an advanced solid tumor such as melanoma, head and neck, liver or kidney cancer.

This clone is medium-sized. The chain carries TRBV19 and TRBJ1-6, with D tentatively TRBD1 (5 bases). Germline loops: CDR1 LNHDA, CDR2 SQIVND (reference sequence). Trimming removed 9 bases at V and 10 bases at J, with 16 bases between. This CDR3 region has 13 residues. CDR3 sequence reads: CASQERGASPLHF. CDR3 in DNA: TGTGCCAGCCAGGAGAGAGGGGCGTCACCCCTCCACTTT.

This clone was seen a single time. The genes are TRBV5-4 and TRBJ2-3; D gene unclear. CDR3 length: 12 amino acids. Trimming cost V 4 bases and J 7 bases, with 10 bases left between them. Germline values: CDR1 SGHNT, CDR2 YYREEE (reference sequence). The CDR3 region is CASSIIENTQYF. CDR3 DNA sequence: TGTGCCAGCAGCATAATAGAGAATACGCAGTATTTT.

The rearrangement links TRBV6-5 to TRBJ2-7; D unresolved. CDR1 MNHEY and CDR2 SVGAGI come from the germline V gene. This CDR3 is 13 amino acids long. V was clipped by 7 bases and J by 0 bases, with 10 bases between them. The CDR3: CASMLSPSYEQYF. The CDR3 DNA follows: TGTGCCAGCATGCTGTCCCCCTCCTACGAGCAGTACTTC.

The chain has TRBV18 and TRBJ2-1; 10 bases map to TRBD2. The J segment lost 7 bases and the V segment lost 5 bases, leaving 11 bases of the junction unmatched. CDR1 and CDR2 (germline): KGHSH, LQKENI. This CDR3 has 16 amino acids. CDR3 sequence: CASSAQRGGQDNEQFF. The DNA of the CDR3 is TGTGCCAGCTCAGCGCAGCGGGGGGGCCAGGATAATGAGCAGTTCTTC.

The chain has TRBV9 and TRBJ1-1; maybe TRBD1 (6 bases). CDR1 is SGDLS, CDR2 YYNGEE, per germline. This CDR3 has 15 amino acids. The V end was cut by 0 bases, the J end by 4 bases, with 13 bases between. CDR3 protein: CASSVEVRGATEAFF. The DNA for the CDR3 is TGTGCCAGCAGCGTAGAAGTTAGGGGGGCCACTGAAGCTTTCTTT. The full variable domain, in which reference TRBV9 and TRBJ1-1 provide the parts outside the CDR3, is DSGVTQTPKHLITATGQRVTLRCSPRSGDLSVYWYQQSLDQGLQFLIQYYNGEERAKGNILERFSAQQFPDLHSELNLSSLELGDSALYFCASSVEVRGATEAFFGQGTRLTVV.

The chain joins TRBV30 to TRBJ2-3, with 9 bases lining up with TRBD2. J gave up 4 bases and V 6 bases, and 11 bases lay outside the gene matches. The CDR3 covers 15 residues. CDR1 and CDR2 from the germline V gene are GTSNPN and SVGIG (reference sequence). Here the CDR3 DNA reads TGTGCCTGCACCCTGTATAGCGGGGGTTCAGATACGCAGTATTTT. Translation: CACTLYSGGSDTQYF.

The V and J genes are TRBV29-1 and TRBJ2-3; no clear D gene. The length of the CDR3 is 15 residues. Germline V gene sequence: CDR1 SQVTM, CDR2 ANQGSEA. The V and J ends lost 3 bases and 1 base respectively, with 14 bases between them. The CDR3 reads CSVETFPVRTDTQYF. In nucleotides, the CDR3 is TGCAGCGTTGAGACCTTCCCGGTCCGCACAGATACGCAGTATTTT.

The chain has TRBV2 and TRBJ2-2, with D possibly being TRBD1 (6 bases). This CDR3 has 13 amino acids. The germline V gene encodes CDR1 SNHLY and CDR2 FYNNEI. The ends were cut back, 7 bases at V and 5 bases at J, with 11 bases in the middle. CDR3: CASNVGGTGELFF. DNA for the CDR3: TGTGCCAGCAACGTAGGGGGAACCGGGGAGCTGTTTTTT.

This clone was seen a single time. The sample has other DNA sequences that encode this CDR3 too. The J gene is TRBJ2-7, the V gene TRBV9; 9 nucleotides align to TRBD2. The CDR3 spans 15 residues. V shed 2 bases and J 2 bases; nucleotides not matched to a gene: 5. CDR1 is SGDLS, CDR2 YYNGEE, per germline. CDR3: CASSVGGRGTYEQYF. The CDR3 DNA reads as TGTGCCAGCAGCGTTGGCGGGAGGGGGACCTACGAGCAGTACTTC. Full variable domain (outside the CDR3, taken from reference TRBV9 and TRBJ2-7): DSGVTQTPKHLITATGQRVTLRCSPRSGDLSVYWYQQSLDQGLQFLIQYYNGEERAKGNILERFSAQQFPDLHSELNLSSLELGDSALYFCASSVGGRGTYEQYFGPGTRLTVT.

The chain employs TRBV9 and TRBJ2-7; 8 nucleotides line up with TRBD2. CDR1 is SGDLS and CDR2 is YYNGEE in the germline V gene. The CDR3 runs 15 residues. The junction had 9 bases not matched to a gene; V was cut back by 4 bases and J by 3 bases. The CDR3 loop is CASSPGGAGGYEQYF. CDR3 in DNA: TGTGCCAGCAGCCCCGGAGGTGCGGGAGGCTACGAGCAGTACTTC. Full variable domain (remainder filled in from reference TRBV9 and TRBJ2-7): DSGVTQTPKHLITATGQRVTLRCSPRSGDLSVYWYQQSLDQGLQFLIQYYNGEERAKGNILERFSAQQFPDLHSELNLSSLELGDSALYFCASSPGGAGGYEQYFGPGTRLTVT.

The chain has TRBV5-6 and TRBJ2-1; 9 nucleotides align to TRBD2. Looked up from germline, CDR1 is SGHDT and CDR2 is YYEEEE. Losses at the gene ends were 0 bases for V and 13 bases for J; bases not matched to a gene: 5. CDR3 size: 13 residues. The CDR3 protein is CASSLASSGVQFF. CDR3 nucleotides: TGTGCCAGCAGCTTGGCTTCTAGCGGGGTTCAGTTCTTC.

This clone appeared once. The V gene is TRBV6-1, the J gene TRBJ2-7, with D possibly matching TRBD1 (6 bases). The CDR3 runs 13 residues. Germline V gene data show CDR1 as MNHNS and CDR2 as SASEGT. The V end lost 10 bases, the J end lost 0 bases, and 13 bases lay between the germline ends. The CDR3 DNA sequence: TGTGCCACGGACCGGGACAACTCCTACGAGCAGTACTTC. Translated, it gives CATDRDNSYEQYF.

V and J are TRBV7-4 and TRBJ1-5; the D gene is possibly TRBD1 (5 bases). The CDR3 runs 16 residues. In germline, CDR1 is SGHVT, CDR2 SQSDAQ. V was shortened by 1 base and J by 2 bases, with 12 bases between the two germline ends. CDR3 sequence (DNA): TGTGCCAGCAGCTTAGTGAGGGGAGATGGCAATCAGCCCCAGCATTTT. It yields the protein CASSLVRGDGNQPQHF. Using reference TRBV7-4 and TRBJ1-5 for the parts outside the CDR3, the full variable domain is GAGVSQSPRYKVAKRGRDVALRCDSISGHVTLYWYRQTLGQGSEVLTYSQSDAQRDKSGRPSGRFSAERPERSVSTLKIQRTEQGDSAVYLCASSLVRGDGNQPQHFGDGTRLSIL.

This chain joins TRBV2 and TRBJ1-5; no clear D gene. The germline V gene encodes CDR1 SNHLY and CDR2 FYNNEI. Trimming stripped 4 bases from V and 6 bases from J, with 10 bases between. This CDR3 comprises 13 residues. The CDR3 protein is CASSVQAIQPQHF. The CDR3 coding sequence is TGTGCCAGCAGTGTCCAGGCTATTCAGCCCCAGCATTTT.

This clone was seen a single time. The chain has TRBV19 and TRBJ1-1; D possibly corresponds to TRBD1 (6 bases). V was clipped by 3 bases and J by 3 bases, with 17 bases between them. The germline CDR1 and CDR2 sequences are LNHDA and SQIVND (reference sequence). The CDR3 has 16 residues. The CDR3 DNA follows: TGTGCCAGTAGTATCCGAGGAAGGGGGATAGACACTGAAGCTTTCTTT. Translated, it gives CASSIRGRGIDTEAFF.

V usage is TRBV30 and J usage is TRBJ1-5, with 7 positions matching TRBD1. Germline CDR1 reads GTSNPN; CDR2 reads SVGIG (reference sequence). The length of the CDR3 is 16 residues. The J segment lost 0 bases and the V segment lost 5 bases, leaving 10 bases of the junction unmatched. The CDR3 region has the DNA TGTGCCTGGCAACCGGGACAGAGTTATAGCAATCAGCCCCAGCATTTT. Translating gives CAWQPGQSYSNQPQHF.

The chain has TRBV7-3 and TRBJ2-3, with D tentatively TRBD1 (5 bases). V was cut by 2 bases and J by 0 bases, with 6 bases left in between. The CDR3 is made up of 14 amino acids. CDR1 SGHTA and CDR2 FQGTGA come from the germline V gene. CDR3 sequence reads: CASSLDRSTDTQYF. The CDR3 DNA sequence: TGTGCCAGCAGCTTAGACAGAAGCACAGATACGCAGTATTTT.

The CDR3: CASSDRGNEQFF. The CDR3 DNA sequence: TGTGCCAGTAGTGACAGGGGTAATGAGCAGTTCTTC. The chain has TRBV19 and TRBJ2-1; 8 bases align to TRBD1. V shed 5 bases, J shed 7 bases, and the junction held 1 base outside the gene matches. CDR3 length: 12 amino acids. Germline-derived CDR1 and CDR2 are LNHDA and SQIVND (reference sequence).

This clone was detected only once. V and J are TRBV5-1 and TRBJ1-1, with 9 bases identical to TRBD1. The ends lost 4 bases at V and 5 bases at J; junction bases unmatched: 9. This CDR3 contains 15 residues. Germline assignment: CDR1 SGHRS and CDR2 YFSETQ. CDR3 bases: TGCGCCAGCAGCCCTGGGGGACAGGGAGTAACTGAAGCTTTCTTT. It codes for CASSPGGQGVTEAFF.

J is TRBJ1-6 and V is TRBV10-3, with D hard to call. The V gene lost 0 bases and the J gene lost 0 bases, with 3 bases spanning the gap. The CDR3 loop spans 15 amino acids. Germline values: CDR1 ENHRY, CDR2 SYGVKD. For the CDR3, the DNA is TGTGCCATCAGTGAGTCGGGCTCCTATAATTCACCCCTCCACTTT. This gives the protein CAISESGSYNSPLHF.

The genes are TRBV27 and TRBJ2-2; TRBD2 might be the D (5 bases). Germline CDR1 reads MNHEY; CDR2 reads SMNVEV (reference sequence). The V end was cut by 5 bases, the J end by 7 bases, with 8 bases between. The CDR3 length is 12 residues. Written as DNA, the CDR3 is TGTGCCAGCAGTACGGGGTTCGGGGAGCTGTTTTTT. It translates to CASSTGFGELFF.

The chain couples TRBV14 to TRBJ2-3; a possible D gene is TRBD2 (5 bases). Germline CDR1 is SGHDN and CDR2 is FVKESK. The CDR3 is made up of 16 amino acids. The V end was cut by 1 base, the J end by 0 bases, with 11 bases between. This CDR3 reads CASSQAQRSSTDTQYF. The CDR3 bases are TGTGCCAGCAGCCAAGCACAGCGGTCCAGCACAGATACGCAGTATTTT.

V usage is TRBV2 and J usage is TRBJ2-7; 9 bases map to TRBD1. CDR1 is SNHLY, CDR2 FYNNEI, per germline. CDR3 length: 15 residues. V shed 6 bases, J shed 7 bases, and the junction held 13 bases outside the gene matches. The CDR3 loop reads CASSKQGASQGEQYF. The CDR3 nucleotides read TGTGCCAGCAGCAAACAGGGGGCCTCCCAGGGGGAGCAGTACTTC.

The genes are TRBV5-5 and TRBJ2-3; 12 nucleotides line up with TRBD2. V lost 5 bases, J lost 0 bases, and 7 bases stayed unmatched. Germline V CDR1 and CDR2: SGHKS, YYEKEE (reference sequence). The CDR3 extends over 17 amino acids. CDR3 protein: CASRAGLAGHSTDTQYF. The CDR3 nucleotides read TGTGCCAGCAGGGCAGGACTAGCGGGGCATAGCACAGATACGCAGTATTTT.

The V gene is TRBV14, the J gene TRBJ1-4, with TRBD1 identical over 7 bases. The length of the CDR3 is 18 residues. V lost 3 bases, J lost 0 bases, and 10 bases stayed unmatched. CDR1 and CDR2 (germline): SGHDN, FVKESK. The CDR3 loop reads CASSQGRDSLATNEKLFF. CDR3 DNA: TGTGCCAGCAGCCAGGGAAGGGACAGCCTTGCAACTAATGAAAAACTGTTTTTT.

The V call is TRBV18, the J call TRBJ1-6; D ambiguous. Trimming stripped 4 bases from V and 5 bases from J, with 3 bases between. The CDR3 extends over 12 amino acids. The germline CDR1 and CDR2 sequences are KGHSH and LQKENI. The CDR3 nucleotides read TGTGCCAGCTCACTAAATAATTCACCCCTCCACTTT. It specifies CASSLNNSPLHF.

This clone was recorded only once. The V gene is TRBV30, the J gene TRBJ2-1, with D hard to call. CDR1 is GTSNPN, CDR2 SVGIG, per germline (reference sequence). The CDR3 has 14 residues. V was pared by 3 bases and J by 9 bases, with 18 bases between. Written as DNA, the CDR3 is TGTGCCTGGAGACCGGAAGCCCTCGGCGGTGAGCAGTTCTTC. Translating it yields CAWRPEALGGEQFF. The full variable domain, in which reference TRBV30 and TRBJ2-1 provide the parts outside the CDR3, is SQTIHQWPATLVQPVGSPLSLECTVEGTSNPNLYWYRQAAGRGLQLLFYSVGIGQISSEVPQNLSASRPQDRQFILSSKKLLLSDSGFYLCAWRPEALGGEQFFGPGTRLTVL.

This rearrangement joins TRBV15 to TRBJ1-1; tentatively, D is TRBD1 (5 bases). V was cut by 0 bases and J by 1 base, with 12 bases left in between. Germline-derived CDR1 and CDR2 are LNHNV and YYDKDF (reference sequence). The CDR3 extends over 16 amino acids. This CDR3 reads CATSRDIVRENTEAFF. The CDR3 region has the DNA TGTGCCACCAGCAGAGATATAGTCAGGGAGAACACTGAAGCTTTCTTT.